The 10 T cell receptor beta chains given below trace back to one sample, sequenced in a study of type 1 and type 2 diabetes patients. Amplification started from genomic DNA. Amplification of the beta chain CDR3 used 30 forward and 13 reverse multiplex primers. A single record per CDR3 protein comes from TCRdb applying MiXCR to the multiplex PCR reads. The table records a few hundred thousand distinct CDR3 sequences, over 45% of them present only once. The sequenced sample was peripheral blood mononuclear cells (PBMCs). These receptor sequences come from a man between 18 and 29 years old with type 2 diabetes.

The V gene is TRBV27, the J gene TRBJ2-5; TRBD2 matches 8 bases. The CDR3 contains 15 residues. The ends lost 5 bases at V and 1 base at J; junction bases unmatched: 6. The germline V gene encodes CDR1 MNHEY and CDR2 SMNVEV (reference sequence). CDR3 sequence: CASSRAGAIQETQYF. CDR3 coding DNA: TGTGCCAGCAGTCGAGCGGGGGCTATCCAAGAGACCCAGTACTTC.

This clonotype has more than one count but fewer than ten. The V gene is TRBV9, the J gene TRBJ2-7; no reliable D call. CDR1 and CDR2 (germline): SGDLS, YYNGEE. This CDR3 comprises 13 residues. Trimming cost V 3 bases and J 4 bases, with 11 bases left between them. CDR3 coding DNA: TGTGCCAGCAGCGCACAGTTGGGGTACGAGCAGTACTTC. Amino acids: CASSAQLGYEQYF.

At least ten counts were recorded for this clonotype. The CDR3 region is CASRLGGAAFF. CDR3 coding DNA: TGTGCCAGCAGACTCGGAGGCGCAGCTTTCTTT. The chain recombines TRBV27 with TRBJ1-1, with no clear D. From germline, CDR1 is MNHEY and CDR2 SMNVEV (reference sequence). Trimming pared 6 bases from V and 10 bases from J, leaving 12 bases between. The CDR3 spans 11 residues.

This chain uses TRBV7-3 with TRBJ2-5; 7 nucleotides match TRBD1. Germline V CDR1 and CDR2: SGHTA, FQGTGA. The CDR3 extends over 13 amino acids. J gave up 3 bases and V 5 bases, and 3 bases lay outside the gene matches. The CDR3 here is CASSTGTEETQYF. DNA for the CDR3: TGTGCCAGCAGCACAGGGACAGAAGAGACCCAGTACTTC.

This clonotype showed up just a few times. The CDR3 coding sequence is TGTGCCAGCAGCCCAGGGACAAATTTCAACGAGCAGTACTTC. Encoded protein: CASSPGTNFNEQYF. The genes are TRBV7-4 and TRBJ2-7; D possibly corresponds to TRBD1 (6 bases). Germline V gene sequence: CDR1 SGHVT, CDR2 SQSDAQ. V gave up 5 bases and J gave up 5 bases, with 16 bases separating them. There are 14 residues in the CDR3.

This clonotype was detected a few times. The chain combines TRBV7-2 with TRBJ2-7; no firm D call. V lost 3 bases and J 7 bases, leaving 10 bases between the germline ends. CDR3 size: 12 residues. Germline V gives CDR1 SGHTA, CDR2 FQGNSA. Written as DNA, the CDR3 is TGTGCCAGCAGCTTCCTGGACCTTGAGCAGTACTTC. This gives the protein CASSFLDLEQYF.

This clonotype was recorded at least ten times. The rearrangement links TRBV15 to TRBJ2-7, with D uncertain. Germline CDR1 reads LNHNV; CDR2 reads YYDKDF (reference sequence). CDR3 size: 9 residues. Trimming removed 6 bases from V and 6 bases from J, with 3 bases in between. The CDR3: CATSIEQYF. DNA of the CDR3: TGTGCCACCAGTATCGAGCAGTACTTC.

This clonotype was counted many times. The rearrangement uses TRBV24-1 and TRBJ2-7; D is ambiguous. CDR1 KGHDR and CDR2 SFDVKD come from the germline V gene. Trimming cost V 0 bases and J 4 bases, with 3 bases left between them. CDR3 length equals 12 residues. The CDR3 is CATSDLGYEQYF. CDR3 bases: TGTGCCACCAGTGATTTGGGTTACGAGCAGTACTTC.

The genes are TRBV30 and TRBJ2-1; D remains unclear. CDR1 GTSNPN and CDR2 SVGIG come from the germline V gene (reference sequence). This CDR3 spans 16 amino acids. The V and J ends lost 1 base and 0 bases respectively, with 13 bases between them. CDR3 nucleotides: TGTGCCTGGAGTGCGCGCCGAGCGCCCTCCTACAATGAGCAGTTCTTC. It translates to CAWSARRAPSYNEQFF.

The chain employs TRBV6-1 and TRBJ2-7; either TRBD1 or TRBD2 may supply D (5 bases each). The CDR3 spans 15 residues. Germline lookup yields CDR1 MNHNS and CDR2 SASEGT. Trimming took off 5 bases at V and 0 bases at J, with 14 bases between the two ends. In nucleotides, the CDR3 is TGTGCCAGCAGTCTGAGGGACGCCAGCTCCTACGAGCAGTACTTC. Translation: CASSLRDASSYEQYF.